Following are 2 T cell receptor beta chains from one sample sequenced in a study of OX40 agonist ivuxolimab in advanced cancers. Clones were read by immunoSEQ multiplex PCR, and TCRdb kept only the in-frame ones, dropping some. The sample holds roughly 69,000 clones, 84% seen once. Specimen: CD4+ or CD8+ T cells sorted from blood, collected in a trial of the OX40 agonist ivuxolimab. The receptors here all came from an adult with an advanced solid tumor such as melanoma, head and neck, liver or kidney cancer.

CDR3 sequence reads: CASSQETILGANYGYTF. CDR3 DNA: TGTGCCAGCAGCCAAGAGACCATCCTCGGGGCTAACTATGGCTACACCTTC. V gene TRBV4-2 combines with J gene TRBJ1-2; D remains ambiguous. Germline V lookup: CDR1 LGHNA, CDR2 YNFKEQ. V was cut by 0 bases and J by 0 bases, with 14 bases left in between. The CDR3 loop spans 17 amino acids.

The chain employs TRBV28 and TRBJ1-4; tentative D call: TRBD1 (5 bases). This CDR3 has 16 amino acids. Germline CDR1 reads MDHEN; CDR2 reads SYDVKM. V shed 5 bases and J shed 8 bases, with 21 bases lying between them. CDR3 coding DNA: TGTGCCAGCAGTCCCGTTCATACATTAGGGGCGGAAAAACTGTTTTTT. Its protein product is CASSPVHTLGAEKLFF.